Listed below are T cell receptor beta chains from one sample, sequenced in a study of T cell responses to AZD1222 COVID-19 vaccine. Profiling relied on immunoSEQ multiplex PCR, and the TCRdb table lists in-frame clones only, not all of them. The table records approximately 150,000 clones, around 90% of them present only once. Sequenced here: peripheral blood, sampled 28 days after the second AZD1222 dose. The receptors derive from an adult who received the AZD1222 COVID-19 vaccine. Both conserved end residues are part of each CDR3. D genes are given only for firm matches. Clone size is given for some rows only: seen once, a few or many times, or a class if the clone is expanded.

clone size	V gene	D gene	J gene	CDR3 protein	CDR3 DNA
-	TRBV27	-	TRBJ1-2	CASSLASRGIYGYTF	TGTGCCAGCAGTTTAGCTTCGCGGGGAATTTATGGCTACACCTTC
-	TRBV29-1	TRBD1	TRBJ1-2	CSALTGGRYGYTF	TGCAGCGCCCTGACAGGGGGCCGCTATGGCTACACCTTC
-	TRBV29-1	-	TRBJ1-2	CSVEDRRNGYTF	TGCAGCGTTGAAGATCGACGAAATGGCTACACCTTC
-	TRBV27	TRBD1	TRBJ2-7	CASSYRTGVDEQYF	TGTGCCAGCAGTTACCGGACAGGTGTGGACGAGCAGTACTTC
-	TRBV5-1	-	TRBJ1-3	CASSLVGATSSGNTIYF	TGCGCCAGCAGCTTGGTTGGGGCCACAAGCTCTGGAAACACCATATATTTT
few	TRBV27	-	TRBJ1-6	CASSFRGRGPDSPLHF	TGTGCCAGCAGTTTTAGGGGAAGGGGACCGGATTCACCCCTCCACTTT
-	TRBV19	-	TRBJ2-4	CASSISRWGEAKNIQYF	TGTGCCAGTAGTATCTCGAGATGGGGAGAAGCCAAAAACATTCAGTACTTC
-	TRBV6-5	-	TRBJ2-3	CASRNGRVADTQYF	TGTGCCAGCAGGAACGGGAGAGTAGCAGATACGCAGTATTTT
-	TRBV6-6	-	TRBJ1-1	CASSLGQSGSTEAFF	TGTGCCAGCAGTTTGGGCCAGTCAGGAAGCACTGAAGCTTTCTTT
once	TRBV10-3	-	TRBJ1-1	CAISESGGGAEAFF	TGTGCCATCAGTGAGTCTGGCGGTGGGGCTGAAGCTTTCTTT
-	TRBV27	TRBD1	TRBJ1-1	CASRRGRGTEAFF	TGTGCCAGCAGGAGGGGGCGAGGGACTGAAGCTTTCTTT
-	TRBV27	-	TRBJ2-7	CASSLSGGHEQYF	TGTGCCAGCAGTTTATCTGGGGGCCACGAGCAGTACTTC
-	TRBV27	TRBD2	TRBJ2-5	CASSTRTSHGLETQYF	TGTGCCAGCAGTACCAGGACTAGCCACGGGCTAGAGACCCAGTACTTC
once	TRBV5-1	-	TRBJ2-6	CASSLDRAGANVLTF	TGCGCCAGCAGCTTGGACAGGGCTGGGGCCAACGTCCTGACTTTC
-	TRBV25-1	-	TRBJ1-1	CASSLAGGSTEAFF	TGTGCCAGCAGTCTCGCGGGCGGAAGCACTGAAGCTTTCTTT
-	TRBV7-6	-	TRBJ2-1	CASSSAGGFPTYNEQFF	TGTGCCAGCAGCTCGGCGGGCGGGTTCCCCACCTACAATGAGCAGTTCTTC
-	TRBV29-1	-	TRBJ1-4	CSATGGGGEKLFF	TGCAGCGCTACGGGAGGGGGAGGTGAAAAACTGTTTTTT
-	TRBV7-2	-	TRBJ1-4	CASSFSGQGREKLFF	TGTGCCAGCAGCTTCTCCGGGCAGGGGAGGGAAAAACTGTTTTTT
-	TRBV25-1	-	TRBJ2-1	CASSVRLDNEQFF	TGTGCCAGCAGTGTTCGCTTAGACAATGAGCAGTTCTTC
once	TRBV5-4	TRBD1	TRBJ1-2	CASSFYRAGGYGYTF	TGTGCCAGCAGCTTTTATCGGGCAGGGGGCTATGGCTACACCTTC
-	TRBV6-1	-	TRBJ1-1	CASSEQLQPPF	TGTGCCAGCAGTGAACAGCTACAGCCCCCTTTT
-	TRBV19	-	TRBJ2-6	CASPRRFQGPSGANVLTF	TGTGCCAGTCCTAGGAGATTCCAGGGACCCTCTGGGGCCAACGTCCTGACTTTC
-	TRBV10-3	-	TRBJ2-2	CAISAGLSGELFF	TGTGCCATCAGCGCAGGACTCTCCGGGGAGCTGTTTTTT
-	TRBV2	-	TRBJ1-4	CASSERVGAANEKLFF	TGTGCCAGCAGTGAAAGAGTGGGGGCGGCAAATGAAAAACTGTTTTTT
-	TRBV30	TRBD2	TRBJ2-1	CAWAPGLAGLEQFF	TGTGCCTGGGCACCGGGACTAGCGGGTCTTGAGCAGTTCTTC
-	TRBV20-1	TRBD1	TRBJ2-7	CSASGQGGAYEQYF	TGCAGTGCAAGTGGACAGGGCGGGGCCTACGAGCAGTACTTC
-	TRBV10-3	-	TRBJ1-1	CATQVGRETEAFF	TGTGCCACCCAGGTCGGGAGAGAGACTGAAGCTTTCTTT
-	TRBV7-2	-	TRBJ2-3	CASSLTETSTDTQYF	TGTGCCAGCAGCTTAACCGAAACAAGCACAGATACGCAGTATTTT
-	TRBV14	-	TRBJ1-3	CASSQGLGPGNTIYF	TGTGCCAGCAGCCAAGGTTTGGGGCCTGGAAACACCATATATTTT
-	TRBV6-4	-	TRBJ2-1	CASSDSPIGWGDNEQFF	TGTGCCAGCAGTGACTCTCCGATCGGATGGGGTGACAATGAGCAGTTCTTC
-	TRBV24-1	-	TRBJ2-3	CATRTWGSTDTQYF	TGTGCCACCAGAACCTGGGGGAGCACAGATACGCAGTATTTT
-	TRBV6-1	TRBD2	TRBJ2-1	CASSVEPGDYDNEQFF	TGTGCCAGCAGTGTAGAACCTGGGGACTACGACAATGAGCAGTTCTTC
-	TRBV3-1/TRBV3-2	-	TRBJ1-3	CASAGEQFHSGNTIYF	TGTGCCAGCGCCGGGGAGCAGTTTCACTCTGGAAACACCATATATTTT
-	TRBV7-2	TRBD2	TRBJ2-7	CASSLVAGEGYEQYF	TGTGCCAGCAGCTTAGTAGCGGGAGAGGGCTACGAGCAGTACTTC
few	TRBV24-1	-	TRBJ2-2	CATSDPGSHTGELFF	TGTGCCACCAGTGATCCCGGGTCCCACACCGGGGAGCTGTTTTTT
-	TRBV5-1	-	TRBJ2-1	CASSFHGDEQFF	TGCGCCAGCAGCTTTCATGGCGATGAGCAGTTCTTC
-	TRBV19	TRBD2	TRBJ2-7	CASSIRTRNYEQYF	TGTGCCAGTAGTATCAGGACTAGGAACTACGAGCAGTACTTC
-	TRBV6-2/TRBV6-3	-	TRBJ1-6	CASNPPPGQQNSPLHF	TGTGCCAGCAACCCACCTCCCGGACAGCAAAATTCACCCCTCCACTTT
-	TRBV5-1	TRBD2	TRBJ2-7	CASSNLAGGSYEQYF	TGCGCCAGCAGCAACCTAGCGGGAGGTTCCTACGAGCAGTACTTC
-	TRBV5-1	-	TRBJ2-1	CASSLDRVTYNEQFF	TGCGCCAGCAGCTTGGACAGGGTCACCTACAATGAGCAGTTCTTC
few	TRBV4-1	TRBD1	TRBJ1-1	CASSLQGANTEAFF	TGCGCCAGCAGCCTTCAGGGGGCGAACACTGAAGCTTTCTTT
-	TRBV29-1	TRBD1	TRBJ1-2	CSVWGQAGYTF	TGCAGCGTGTGGGGACAGGCAGGCTACACCTTC
-	TRBV9	-	TRBJ2-7	CASSVDGGSYEQYF	TGTGCCAGCAGCGTAGACGGCGGCTCCTACGAGCAGTACTTC
-	TRBV27	-	TRBJ1-3	CASSSSPGNTIYF	TGTGCCAGCAGTAGCAGTCCCGGAAACACCATATATTTT
-	TRBV30	-	TRBJ2-7	CAWSGGQVHSQYF	TGTGCCTGGAGCGGAGGCCAAGTACATTCTCAGTACTTC
-	TRBV2	-	TRBJ1-1	CASSAANQAAMNTEAFF	TGTGCCAGCAGTGCCGCGAATCAGGCAGCTATGAACACTGAAGCTTTCTTT
-	TRBV10-3	-	TRBJ1-3	CAISTGSSGNTIYF	TGTGCCATATCGACAGGCAGTTCTGGAAACACCATATATTTT
-	TRBV3-1/TRBV3-2	-	TRBJ2-3	CASSQEASLTTDTQYF	TGTGCCAGCAGCCAAGAGGCCAGCCTTACCACAGATACGCAGTATTTT
-	TRBV27	TRBD2	TRBJ2-1	CASRTLAGVDEQFF	TGTGCCAGCAGAACACTAGCGGGAGTCGATGAGCAGTTCTTC
-	TRBV20-1	-	TRBJ2-1	CSAYNNEQFF	TGCAGTGCTTACAACAATGAGCAGTTCTTC
-	TRBV3-1/TRBV3-2	-	TRBJ1-2	CASSQAGGGYGYTF	TGTGCCAGCAGCCAGGCGGGAGGTGGCTATGGCTACACCTTC
-	TRBV5-4	TRBD2	TRBJ2-7	CASSLELAGAYEQYF	TGTGCCAGCAGCTTGGAGTTAGCGGGGGCCTACGAGCAGTACTTC
once	TRBV6-5	-	TRBJ1-1	CASSQAGGVNTEAFF	TGTGCCAGCAGTCAGGCCGGAGGGGTGAACACTGAAGCTTTCTTT
-	TRBV2	-	TRBJ1-5	CASRNGGQPQHF	TGTGCCAGCAGAAATGGCGGTCAGCCCCAGCATTTT
-	TRBV6-4	TRBD1	TRBJ1-1	CASRQGISTEAFF	TGTGCCAGCAGACAGGGGATCAGCACTGAAGCTTTCTTT
-	TRBV10-1	TRBD2	TRBJ2-1	CASSSGSGYNEQFF	TGCGCCAGCAGTAGCGGGAGTGGGTACAATGAGCAGTTCTTC
once	TRBV9	-	TRBJ2-7	CASSVGAGGLGEQYF	TGTGCCAGCAGCGTAGGGGCAGGGGGGCTGGGCGAGCAGTACTTC
-	TRBV9	-	TRBJ2-2	CASSVGGRLNTGELFF	TGTGCCAGCAGCGTAGGAGGGCGACTAAACACCGGGGAGCTGTTTTTT
-	TRBV5-1	-	TRBJ1-2	CASSSTVLYGYTF	TGCGCCAGCAGCTCGACGGTTCTCTATGGCTACACCTTC
-	TRBV7-5	-	TRBJ2-7	CVRSLIVPTSGTYEQYF	TGTGTCAGAAGCTTAATAGTCCCGACTAGCGGGACCTACGAGCAGTACTTC